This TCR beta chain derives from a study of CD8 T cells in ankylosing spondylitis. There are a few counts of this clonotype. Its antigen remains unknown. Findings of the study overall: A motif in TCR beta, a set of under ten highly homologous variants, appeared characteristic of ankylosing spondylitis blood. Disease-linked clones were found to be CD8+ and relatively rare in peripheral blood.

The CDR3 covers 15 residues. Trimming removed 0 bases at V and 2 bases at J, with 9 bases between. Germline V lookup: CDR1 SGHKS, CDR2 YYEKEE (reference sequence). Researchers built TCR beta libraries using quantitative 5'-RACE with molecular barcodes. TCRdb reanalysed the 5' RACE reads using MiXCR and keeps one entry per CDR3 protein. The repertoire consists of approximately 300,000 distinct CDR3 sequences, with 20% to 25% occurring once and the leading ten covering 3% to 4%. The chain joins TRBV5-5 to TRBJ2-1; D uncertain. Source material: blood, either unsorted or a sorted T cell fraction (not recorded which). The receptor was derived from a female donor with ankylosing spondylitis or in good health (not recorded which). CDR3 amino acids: CASSLAVTAYNEQFF. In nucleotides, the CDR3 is TGTGCCAGCAGCTTGGCGGTGACTGCCTACAATGAGCAGTTCTTC.